What follows is one T cell receptor beta chain and its context. The sample comes from a study of T cells in tuberculosis. Produced via immunoSEQ multiplex PCR; TCRdb's table is partial and in-frame only. The table lists under 35,000 clones, 92% of them singletons. Time point noted: new active TB diagnosis, blood taken before or within 7 days of starting treatment. Each patient had positive sputum smear microscopy and/or positive culture. The germline CDR1 and CDR2 sequences are MNHEY and SVGAGI. The CDR3 runs to 16 residues. The germline V and J ends were trimmed by 2 bases and 6 bases, with 14 bases remaining between them.

This sequence joins TRBV6-5 and TRBJ1-6, with D possibly matching TRBD1 (5 bases). The sequence was collected from an adult with tuberculosis. Some clones in this sample may be carry-over from other donors' samples. The sample was PBMCs, taken at tuberculosis diagnosis. This chain's CDR3 is CASSYRSGVGNSPLHF. In DNA form, the CDR3 reads TGTGCCAGCAGTTACCGTTCGGGGGTAGGTAATTCACCCCTCCACTTT.